This TCR beta chain is drawn from a study of PD-1 blockade in classical Hodgkin lymphoma. Study-wide results and limits: Newly diagnosed patients were reported to start with lower TCR diversity than healthy donors.

Comment on this clone: Its antigen remains unidentified.

The CDR3 is 15 amino acids. Germline CDR1 reads SGHDT; CDR2 reads YYEEEE. Trimming cost V 5 bases and J 4 bases; bases outside gene matches: 5. With no exception, relapse followed autologous stem cell transplantation in all patients, and brentuximab vedotin exposure varied. Complete response, partial response or progressive disease constituted the best response categories observed. Sequencing was performed with immunoSEQ multiplex PCR; in TCRdb, only in-frame clones are kept and a portion is missing. Among about 94,000 clones listed, about 88% were seen once. This chain connects TRBV5-6 to TRBJ2-3; 12 bases fit TRBD2. The source of this sequence is a human donor with classical Hodgkin lymphoma. Source: peripheral blood mononuclear cells (PBMCs), taken before the second cycle of nivolumab. The CDR3 DNA follows: TGTGCCAGCAGGTGGACTAGCGGGGCGGCAGATACGCAGTATTTT. As protein: CASRWTSGAADTQYF. Supplemented by reference TRBV5-6 and TRBJ2-3, the full variable domain reads DAGVTQSPTHLIKTRGQQVTLRCSPKSGHDTVSWYQQALGQGPQFIFQYYEEEERQRGNFPDRFSGHQFPNYSSELNVNALLLGDSALYLCASRWTSGAADTQYFGPGTRLTVL.